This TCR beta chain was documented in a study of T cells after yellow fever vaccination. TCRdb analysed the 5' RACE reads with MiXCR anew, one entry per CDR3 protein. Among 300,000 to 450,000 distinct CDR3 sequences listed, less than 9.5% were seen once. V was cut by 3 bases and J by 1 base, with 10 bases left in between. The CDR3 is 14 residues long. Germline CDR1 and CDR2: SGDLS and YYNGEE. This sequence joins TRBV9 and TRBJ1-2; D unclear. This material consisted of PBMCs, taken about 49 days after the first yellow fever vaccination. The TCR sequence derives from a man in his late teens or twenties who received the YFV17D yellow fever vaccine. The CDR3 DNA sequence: TGTGCCAGCAGCGGGACGGTGGTTAACTATGGCTACACCTTC. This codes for CASSGTVVNYGYTF.